This T cell receptor (beta chain) was retrieved from a study of early T cells in non-severe SARS-CoV-2 infection (dated by TCRdb to about 2021). Regarding the research as a whole: Because TCR sequencing relied on bulk RNA taken from unsorted whole blood, pairing of alpha and beta chains was not possible.

General findings and caveats noted by the study authors: Matching against VDJdb was skewed toward anti-spike CD8 responses, likely underestimated virus-specific expansions, and missed private and CD4 specificities.

Library construction relied on 5' RACE. Sequencing relied on a NextSeq 500. To correct for sequencing error and PCR bias, the TCR library protocol tagged individual cDNA molecules with unique molecular identifiers. Both TCR alpha and beta chains were sequenced, and tight co-correlation was observed between alpha and beta sequence abundances in each sample. The study's own analysis went as follows. Decombinator V4 was used to annotate TCR sequences for V gene, J gene and CDR3. TCRs were defined as expanded if a significant change between any two time points was detected under a Poisson model with p below 0.0001. TCR abundances were normalised to the total number of TCRs sequenced per sample and were expressed as counts per million. TRAV1-2 paired with TRAJ12, TRAJ20 or TRAJ33 defined MAIT TCRs, while TRAV10 paired with TRAJ18 defined iNKT TCRs. VDJdb, accessed 1 November 2021, was searched for CMV, EBV and SARS-CoV-2 annotated TCRs, with TCRs annotated for multiple antigens excluded. TCRdb reworked the public reads: Q25 trimming with fastp, MiXCR clone assembly, productive beta chains retained. Merged by CDR3 protein, the rows form single entries marked with the most common genes and DNA. In this record, the V and J calls reflect TCRdb's handling and not the investigators' own analysis. Across this sample there are approximately 80,000 distinct CDR3 sequences, with about 11% seen only once. Together, the top ten hold approximately 12% of the sample.

The germline V gene yields SGHAT for CDR1 and FQNNGV for CDR2. V is pared back by 5 bases and J by 6 bases, with 14 bases lying between the germline termini. The CDR3 runs 14 residues from the cysteine to the phenylalanine. The retained sequence is limited to the CDR3, 42 bases, with the frame set at the first base. Set within a cohort of healthcare workers in London, UK, this nested case-control study involved weekly PCR testing of nasopharyngeal swabs along with blood sampling. Between 23 and 31 March 2020, the week of the UK lockdown, healthcare workers were enrolled and then followed up weekly for as long as 16 weeks. In its sample, this clonotype comes out as medium-sized (0.01 to 0.1%). Its antigen target is currently unknown. No base qualities exist here, and no much larger clone lies one base off it.

The receptor's source is an adult who was a healthcare worker with PCR-confirmed SARS-CoV-2 infection or an uninfected control (not recorded which). Recombination connected TRBV11-2 to TRBJ2-4, with no confidently assigned D gene. The starting material was whole blood, obtained at baseline. In nucleotide form, the sequence is TGTGCCAGCAGCGCGACGGGCATCGGAAACATTCAGTACTTC. This is translated as CASSATGIGNIQYF.